This T cell receptor beta chain was profiled in a study of T cell responses to AZD1222 COVID-19 vaccine. Study-level points and caveats: Baseline serostatus was positive in only a handful of AZD1222 recipients.

The CDR3 loop spans 12 amino acids. Germline lookup yields CDR1 MNHEY and CDR2 SVGAGI. The V and J ends lost 4 bases and 8 bases, in that order; junction bases with no gene match: 2. Concerning this clone itself: As yet, its antigen is unknown.

The method was immunoSEQ multiplex PCR; TCRdb's version includes in-frame clones alone and lacks a portion of them. The sample has about 120,000 clones, 80% to 90% seen once; the top ten hold approximately 1.3%. The V gene is TRBV6-5, the J gene TRBJ1-2, with TRBD1 matching 9 bases. The source of this sequence is an adult in good health. The sample in question was peripheral blood, obtained on day 0 of AZD1222 vaccination. CDR3 residues: CASSWTGAGYTF. CDR3 DNA sequence: TGTGCCAGCAGTTGGACAGGGGCCGGCTACACCTTC.